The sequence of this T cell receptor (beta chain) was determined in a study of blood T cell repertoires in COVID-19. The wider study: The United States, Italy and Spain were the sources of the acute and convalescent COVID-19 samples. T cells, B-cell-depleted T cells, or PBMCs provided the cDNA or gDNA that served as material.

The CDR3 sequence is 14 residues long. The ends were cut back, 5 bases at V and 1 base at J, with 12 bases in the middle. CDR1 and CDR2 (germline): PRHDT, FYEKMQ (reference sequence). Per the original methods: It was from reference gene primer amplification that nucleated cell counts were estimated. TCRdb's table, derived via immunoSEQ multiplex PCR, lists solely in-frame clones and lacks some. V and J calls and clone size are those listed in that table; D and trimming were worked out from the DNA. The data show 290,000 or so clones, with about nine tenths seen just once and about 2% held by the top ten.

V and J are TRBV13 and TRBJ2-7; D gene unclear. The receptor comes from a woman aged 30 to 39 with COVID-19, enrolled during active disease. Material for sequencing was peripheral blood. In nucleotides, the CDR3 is TGTGCCAGCAGCCCCCTCGGAGAGTCCTACGAGCAGTACTTC. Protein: CASSPLGESYEQYF. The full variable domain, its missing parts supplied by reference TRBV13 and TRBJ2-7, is AAGVIQSPRHLIKEKRETATLKCYPIPRHDTVYWYQQGPGQDPQFLISFYEKMQSDKGSIPDRFSAQQFSDYHSELNMSSLELGDSALYFCASSPLGESYEQYFGPGTRLTVT.